This T cell receptor (beta chain) was found in a study of tissue T cells after allogeneic stem cell transplantation. Study-level points and caveats: Limitations included a small, clinically heterogeneous cohort and limited sampling depth. In patients and mice, blood and spleen missed much of tissue repertoire.

Regarding this clone: As yet, its antigen is unknown.

Sequenced by immunoSEQ multiplex PCR; TCRdb stores in-frame clones only, minus some. The sample holds just over 25,000 clones, about 90% seen once. The TCR sequence derives from an older male donor who later had graft-versus-host disease after an allogeneic stem cell transplant. Sample: blood, taken before transplantation.

The CDR3 DNA sequence: TGTGCCAGCGGTATGGGTGAGTCCACGCCCCAGCATTTT. It encodes CASGMGESTPQHF. V and J are TRBV2 and TRBJ1-5; the D is unclear. Germline V gives CDR1 SNHLY, CDR2 FYNNEI. V was cut by 8 bases and J by 9 bases, with 17 bases left in between. This CDR3 has 13 residues.